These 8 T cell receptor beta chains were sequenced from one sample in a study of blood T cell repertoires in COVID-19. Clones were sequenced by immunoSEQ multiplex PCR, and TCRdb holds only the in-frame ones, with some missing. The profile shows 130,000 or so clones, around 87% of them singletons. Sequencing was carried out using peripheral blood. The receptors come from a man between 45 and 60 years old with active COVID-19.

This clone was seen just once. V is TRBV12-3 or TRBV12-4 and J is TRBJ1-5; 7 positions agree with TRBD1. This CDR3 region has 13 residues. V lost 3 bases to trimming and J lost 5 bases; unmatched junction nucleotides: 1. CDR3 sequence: CASSFDRDQPQHF. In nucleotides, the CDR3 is TGTGCCAGCAGTTTCGACAGGGATCAGCCCCAGCATTTT.

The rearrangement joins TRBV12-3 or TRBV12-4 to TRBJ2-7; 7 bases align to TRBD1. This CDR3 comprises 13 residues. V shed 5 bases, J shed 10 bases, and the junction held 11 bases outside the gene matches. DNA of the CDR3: TGTGCCAGCAGTCCGGGGACAGAGGGGACACAGTACTTC. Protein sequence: CASSPGTEGTQYF.

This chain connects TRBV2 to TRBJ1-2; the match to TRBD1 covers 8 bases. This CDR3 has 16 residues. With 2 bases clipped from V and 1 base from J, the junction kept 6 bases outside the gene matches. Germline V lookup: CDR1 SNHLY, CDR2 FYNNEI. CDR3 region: CASSERGTGINYGYTF. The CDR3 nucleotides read TGTGCCAGCAGTGAAAGGGGGACAGGAATTAACTATGGCTACACCTTC.

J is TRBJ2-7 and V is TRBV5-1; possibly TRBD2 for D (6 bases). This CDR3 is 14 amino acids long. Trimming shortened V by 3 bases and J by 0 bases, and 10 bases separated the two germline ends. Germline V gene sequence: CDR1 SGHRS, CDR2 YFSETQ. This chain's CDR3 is CASSWRDPSYEQYF. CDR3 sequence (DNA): TGCGCCAGCAGCTGGAGGGACCCCTCCTACGAGCAGTACTTC. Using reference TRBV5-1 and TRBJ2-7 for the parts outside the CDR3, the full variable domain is KAGVTQTPRYLIKTRGQQVTLSCSPISGHRSVSWYQQTPGQGLQFLFEYFSETQRNKGNFPGRFSGRQFSNSRSEMNVSTLELGDSALYLCASSWRDPSYEQYFGPGTRLTVT.

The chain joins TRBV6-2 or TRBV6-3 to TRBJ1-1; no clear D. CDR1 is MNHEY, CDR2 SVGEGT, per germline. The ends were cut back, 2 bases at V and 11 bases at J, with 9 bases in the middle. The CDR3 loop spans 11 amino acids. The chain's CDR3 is CASSYPTEAFF. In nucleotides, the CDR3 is TGTGCCAGCAGTTACCCAACAGAGGCTTTCTTT.

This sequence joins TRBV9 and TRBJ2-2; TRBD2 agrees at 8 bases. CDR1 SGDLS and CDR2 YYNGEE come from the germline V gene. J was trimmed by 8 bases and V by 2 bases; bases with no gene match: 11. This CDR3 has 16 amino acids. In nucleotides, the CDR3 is TGTGCCAGCAGCGTTTGGAGCGGGGGAGTTCCGGGGGAGCTGTTTTTT. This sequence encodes CASSVWSGGVPGELFF.

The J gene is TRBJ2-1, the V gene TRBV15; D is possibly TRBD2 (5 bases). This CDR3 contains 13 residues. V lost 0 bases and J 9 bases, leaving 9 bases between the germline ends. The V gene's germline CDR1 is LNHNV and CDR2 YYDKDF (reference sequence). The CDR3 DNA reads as TGTGCCACCAGCAGAGATGCCGCGGGTGAGCAGTTCTTC. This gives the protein CATSRDAAGEQFF.

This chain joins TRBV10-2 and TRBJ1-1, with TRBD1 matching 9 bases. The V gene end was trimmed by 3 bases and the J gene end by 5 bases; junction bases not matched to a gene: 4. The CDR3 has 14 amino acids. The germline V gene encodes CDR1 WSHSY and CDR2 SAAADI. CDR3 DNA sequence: TGCGCCAGCAGTGACGTGGGGACAGGGACTGAAGCTTTCTTT. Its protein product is CASSDVGTGTEAFF.